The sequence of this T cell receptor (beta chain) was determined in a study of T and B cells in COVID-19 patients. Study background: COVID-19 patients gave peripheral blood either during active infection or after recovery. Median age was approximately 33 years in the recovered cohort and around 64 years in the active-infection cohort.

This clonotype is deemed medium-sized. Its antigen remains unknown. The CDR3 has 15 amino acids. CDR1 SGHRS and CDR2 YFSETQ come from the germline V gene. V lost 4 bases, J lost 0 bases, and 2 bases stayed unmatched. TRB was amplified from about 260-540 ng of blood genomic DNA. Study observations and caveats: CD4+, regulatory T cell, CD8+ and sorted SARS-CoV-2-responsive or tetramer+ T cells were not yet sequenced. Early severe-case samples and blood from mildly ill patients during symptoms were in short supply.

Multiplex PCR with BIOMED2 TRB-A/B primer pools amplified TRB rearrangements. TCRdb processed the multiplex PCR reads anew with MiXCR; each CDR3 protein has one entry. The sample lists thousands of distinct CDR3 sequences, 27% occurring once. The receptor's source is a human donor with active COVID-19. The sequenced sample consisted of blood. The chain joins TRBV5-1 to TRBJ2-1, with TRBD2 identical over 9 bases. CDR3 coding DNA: TGCGCCAGCAGCAATAGCGGGAGCTCCTACAATGAGCAGTTCTTC. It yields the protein CASSNSGSSYNEQFF.